The 17 T cell receptor beta chains given below trace back to one sample, sequenced in a study of blood T cells in healthy people across ages. Using a J-beta primer mix together with a sample-barcoded 5' primer, a second PCR was run for about 7 to 12 cycles. A single record per CDR3 protein comes from TCRdb applying MiXCR to the 5' RACE reads. This sample has fewer than 2,000,000 distinct CDR3 sequences; around 36% occur once, and the top ten carry around 11%. The specimen was blood. All receptors come from a woman aged 25 to 39 in good health.

This clonotype was counted a few times. This chain uses TRBV6-1 with TRBJ2-5; no clear D. The V end lost 5 bases, the J end lost 1 base, and 11 bases lay between the germline ends. The CDR3 runs 14 residues. Germline V CDR1 and CDR2: MNHNS, SASEGT. The CDR3: CASSRQVPQETQYF. The DNA for the CDR3 is TGTGCCAGCAGTCGGCAAGTACCCCAAGAGACCCAGTACTTC.

This clonotype occurred a few times. The rearrangement joins TRBV29-1 to TRBJ2-5; D is uncertain. CDR1 and CDR2 (germline): SQVTM, ANQGSEA. This CDR3 comprises 12 residues. Trimming removed 5 bases at V and 1 base at J, with 8 bases between. The CDR3 loop is CSVRRGQETQYF. The CDR3 DNA reads as TGCAGCGTTCGCCGAGGCCAAGAGACCCAGTACTTC.

The rearrangement joins TRBV20-1 to TRBJ2-7; 14 positions agree with TRBD2. The J call may be in error: the DNA end matches TRBJ2-5 better. The CDR3 runs to 16 residues. Germline CDR1 and CDR2: DFQATT and SNEGSKA (reference sequence). CDR3 sequence: CSAFRTSGGPGETQYF. DNA of the CDR3: TGCAGTGCTTTCCGGACTAGCGGGGGGCCAGGGGAGACCCAGTACTTC.

The V and J genes are TRBV5-1 and TRBJ2-1; TRBD2 aligns across 9 bases. This CDR3 is 16 amino acids long. Germline values: CDR1 SGHRS, CDR2 YFSETQ. With 4 bases clipped from V and 3 bases from J, the junction kept 8 bases outside the gene matches. The CDR3 sequence is CASSLVAGERYNEQFF. The DNA of the CDR3 is TGCGCCAGCAGCCTCGTAGCGGGGGAGCGCTACAATGAGCAGTTCTTC.

The chain carries TRBV5-1 and TRBJ2-5; TRBD1 might be the D (5 bases). Germline values: CDR1 SGHRS, CDR2 YFSETQ. With 0 bases removed from V and 2 bases from J, the gap between germline ends came to 11 bases. The CDR3 is 15 amino acids. CDR3 in DNA: TGCGCCAGCAGCTTGGGACAGTATGCACAAGAGACCCAGTACTTC. Protein: CASSLGQYAQETQYF. Full variable domain (rest looked up from reference TRBV5-1 and TRBJ2-5): KAGVTQTPRYLIKTRGQQVTLSCSPISGHRSVSWYQQTPGQGLQFLFEYFSETQRNKGNFPGRFSGRQFSNSRSEMNVSTLELGDSALYLCASSLGQYAQETQYFGPGTRLLVL.

The sample holds a few counts of this clonotype. The chain is built from TRBV18 and TRBJ2-7; D might be TRBD1 or TRBD2, each matching 7 bases. The V and J ends lost 6 bases and 6 bases respectively, with 18 bases between them. Per germline, CDR1 KGHSH and CDR2 LQKENI. The CDR3 totals 14 residues. The CDR3 here is CASSPKGGGAEQYF. DNA of the CDR3: TGTGCCAGCTCCCCCAAGGGAGGGGGCGCCGAGCAGTACTTC.

The V and J genes are TRBV18 and TRBJ2-7; 8 nucleotides line up with TRBD1. The ends lost 3 bases at V and 6 bases at J; junction bases unmatched: 4. The CDR3 totals 13 residues. The germline gives CDR1 KGHSH, CDR2 LQKENI. CDR3: CASSPGQGSEQYF. The CDR3 DNA sequence: TGTGCCAGCTCACCCGGACAGGGCAGCGAGCAGTACTTC.

The chain recombines TRBV2 with TRBJ2-7, with 13 nucleotides matching TRBD2. Germline V gene sequence: CDR1 SNHLY, CDR2 FYNNEI. The junction had 11 bases not matched to a gene; V was cut back by 7 bases and J by 5 bases. The CDR3 is made up of 16 amino acids. The chain's CDR3 is CASTGLAGVFSNEQYF. The CDR3 coding sequence is TGTGCCAGCACCGGACTAGCGGGAGTATTCAGTAACGAGCAGTACTTC.

This clonotype was observed a few times. This rearrangement joins TRBV3-1 to TRBJ2-2, with no clear D. Germline assignment: CDR1 LGHDT and CDR2 YNNKEL (reference sequence). CDR3 length equals 15 residues. Between the trimmed V and J ends, which lost 1 base and 5 bases, there was a span of 11 bases. The CDR3 here is CASSQVLIGTGELFF. CDR3 coding DNA: TGTGCCAGCAGCCAAGTTTTAATTGGGACCGGGGAGCTGTTTTTT.

The chain links TRBV2 to TRBJ1-4, with D possibly matching TRBD1 (6 bases). The CDR3 is 15 residues long. With 4 bases removed from V and 3 bases from J, the gap between germline ends came to 12 bases. Per the germline V gene, CDR1 is SNHLY and CDR2 is FYNNEI. The CDR3 DNA is TGTGCCAGCAGTGGTGAAGGACAGCCTAATGAAAAACTGTTTTTT. Encoded protein: CASSGEGQPNEKLFF. Full variable domain (outside the CDR3, taken from reference TRBV2 and TRBJ1-4): EPEVTQTPSHQVTQMGQEVILRCVPISNHLYFYWYRQILGQKVEFLVSFYNNEISEKSEIFDDQFSVERPDGSNFTLKIRSTKLEDSAMYFCASSGEGQPNEKLFFGSGTQLSVL.

This clonotype has only a few counts. CDR3 coding DNA: TGTGCCAGCAGTCCCGGGGCGAAGGGGGCCAACGTCCTGACTTTC. Protein sequence: CASSPGAKGANVLTF. This chain connects TRBV2 to TRBJ2-6, with D perhaps assigned TRBD1 or TRBD2 (5 bases each). The V gene lost 5 bases and the J gene lost 4 bases, with 12 bases spanning the gap. The germline V gene has CDR1 SNHLY and CDR2 FYNNEI. The CDR3 runs to 15 residues.

Many counts were recorded for this clonotype. J is TRBJ1-2 and V is TRBV7-9; D may be TRBD1 (6 bases). Trimming pared 6 bases from V and 5 bases from J, leaving 13 bases between. CDR1 SEHNR and CDR2 FQNEAQ come from the germline V gene (reference sequence). The CDR3 has 13 residues. Here the CDR3 reads CASSLIQGYGYTF. CDR3 DNA: TGTGCCAGCAGTTTAATCCAGGGGTATGGCTACACCTTC.

The chain employs TRBV7-2 and TRBJ2-7, with TRBD2 matching over 7 bases. V trimming: 2 bases; J trimming: 0 bases; junction bases outside the gene matches: 10. The CDR3 has 17 amino acids. CDR1 and CDR2 (germline): SGHTA, FQGNSA. The DNA of the CDR3 is TGTGCCAGCAGCTTAACGATGCAGCGGGGCTTCTCCTACGAGCAGTACTTC. Translating gives CASSLTMQRGFSYEQYF.

This rearrangement joins TRBV2 to TRBJ1-5, with D tentatively TRBD1 (6 bases). CDR1 SNHLY and CDR2 FYNNEI come from the germline V gene. Trimming removed 3 bases from V and 9 bases from J, with 15 bases in between. The CDR3 covers 14 residues. CDR3 loop: CASSDGRGRRPQHF. As DNA, the CDR3 is TGTGCCAGCAGTGATGGGCGGGGGCGTAGGCCCCAGCATTTT.

This clonotype has at least ten counts. J is TRBJ2-7 and V is TRBV27, with D possibly being TRBD2 (7 bases). Germline V gene data show CDR1 as MNHEY and CDR2 as SMNVEV (reference sequence). CDR3 length: 13 amino acids. The germline V and J ends were trimmed by 6 bases and 2 bases, with 11 bases remaining between them. The CDR3: CASSSGTTYEQYF. For the CDR3, the DNA is TGTGCCAGCAGCAGCGGGACAACCTACGAGCAGTACTTC.

This sequence joins TRBV4-1 and TRBJ2-5; no definite D call. The J call may be incorrect, as the DNA end agrees better with TRBJ2-1. CDR1 is MGHRA, CDR2 YSYEKL, per germline. This CDR3 contains 14 residues. CDR3: CASSQGFMQETQFF. For the CDR3, the DNA is TGCGCCAGCAGCCAGGGTTTCATGCAAGAGACCCAGTTCTTC.

With regard to this clonotype: An end of the junction differs from the germline gene, which may be a read error. V and J are TRBV9 and TRBJ2-5; TRBD1 is a possible D gene (6 bases). The CDR3 runs to 16 residues. Germline CDR1 SGDLS, CDR2 YYNGEE. CDR3 DNA sequence: TGTACCAGCAGCCCCGAAGGGCGGCCAGGGGCAGAGACCCAGTACTTC. This translates into CTSSPEGRPGAETQYF.